This T cell receptor (beta chain) was recorded in a study of identical twins. Whole-study findings and limits: The conclusions drew on cross-sectional statistical analysis instead of tracking the same donors. Insertions ran lower in abundant cord blood beta clonotypes, though not in memory repertoires.

This clonotype was observed many times. The antigen remains undetermined. Germline V gives CDR1 LGHDT, CDR2 YNNKEL (reference sequence). The V gene lost 0 bases and the J gene lost 7 bases, with 12 bases spanning the gap. CDR3 size: 14 residues. A template switching step contributed a universal primer site, while unique molecular identifiers were present in the cDNA. Using its own MiXCR run on the 5' RACE reads, TCRdb lists one record per CDR3 protein. Here the sample spans 240,000 or so distinct CDR3 sequences, roughly an eighth being singletons. Another study also made use of these data, one on yellow fever vaccine responses in identical twins.

The chain uses TRBV3-1 and TRBJ2-5; the D call may be TRBD1 or TRBD2 (5 bases each). The source material was memory (CD45RO+) T cells sorted from blood. The clonotype comes from a young woman in good health. The CDR3 DNA follows: TGTGCCAGCAGCCAAGACGGGGCCTCCATGACCCAGTACTTC. Translation gives CASSQDGASMTQYF.